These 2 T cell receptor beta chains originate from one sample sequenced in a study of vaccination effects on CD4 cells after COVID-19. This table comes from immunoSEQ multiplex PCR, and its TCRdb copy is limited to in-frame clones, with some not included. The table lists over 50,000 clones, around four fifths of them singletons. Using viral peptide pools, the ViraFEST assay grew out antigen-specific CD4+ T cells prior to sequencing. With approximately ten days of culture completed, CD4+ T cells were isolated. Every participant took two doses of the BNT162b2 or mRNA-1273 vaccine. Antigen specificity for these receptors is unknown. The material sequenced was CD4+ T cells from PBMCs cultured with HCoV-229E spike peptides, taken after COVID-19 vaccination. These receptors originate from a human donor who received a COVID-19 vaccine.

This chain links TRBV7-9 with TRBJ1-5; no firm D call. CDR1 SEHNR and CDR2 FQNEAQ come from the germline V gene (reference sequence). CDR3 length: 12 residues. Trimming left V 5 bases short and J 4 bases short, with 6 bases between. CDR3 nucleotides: TGTGCCAGCAGCCCGGGGAATCAGCCCCAGCATTTT. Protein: CASSPGNQPQHF. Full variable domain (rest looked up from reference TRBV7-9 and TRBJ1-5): DTGVSQNPRHKITKRGQNVTFRCDPISEHNRLYWYRQTLGQGPEFLTYFQNEAQLEKSRLLSDRFSAERPKGSFSTLEIQRTEQGDSAMYLCASSPGNQPQHFGDGTRLSIL.

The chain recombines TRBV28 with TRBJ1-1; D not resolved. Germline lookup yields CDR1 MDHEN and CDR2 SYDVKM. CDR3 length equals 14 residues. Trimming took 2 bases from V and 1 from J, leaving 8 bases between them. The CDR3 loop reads CASSLPGGNTEAFF. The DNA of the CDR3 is TGTGCCAGCAGTTTACCGGGCGGGAACACTGAAGCTTTCTTT.